This T cell receptor beta chain derives from a study of beta chain features in type 1 diabetes (dated by TCRdb to the late 2010s). For the wider study: Patients and healthy donors did not differ in mean age, gender distribution, total cell number or subset yield. A total of 107,917,701 sorted cells were examined across all samples, and the number of cells per subset was strongly correlated with RNA yield. Naive and central memory subsets were obtained from all 30 or so donors, but regulatory and stem cell-like memory subsets were isolated from only 8 patients and roughly eight healthy donors. The study compared the TCRB repertoires of sorted circulating CD4+ T cell subsets in recently diagnosed type 1 diabetes patients with those in matched healthy donors. The investigation overall reported the following: Only small numbers of individuals were included in the HLA sub-analyses, which left unresolved whether HLA type had any influence on TCRB rearrangement. At VDJ recombination sites, patients with type 1 diabetes made fewer insertions and deleted more nucleotides, a pattern implying thymic rearrangement abnormalities. PCR may preferentially amplify shorter templates, but because patient and control samples were amplified and corrected together, any resulting skew would affect both groups equally. Because cDNA was sequenced instead of genomic DNA, highly expressing activated cells could be over-represented, though the groups showed no difference in activation or CD3 levels. The naive, central memory and regulatory TCRB repertoires appeared to resemble one another more closely among patients than among healthy donors. In all four CD4+ subsets, TCRB CDR3 length was moderately but significantly shorter in type 1 diabetes patients.

Each donor gave one peripheral blood draw, averaging roughly 120 mL, which was collected into heparinised tubes. A BD FACSAria II was used to sort naive, central memory, regulatory and stem cell-like memory CD4+ T cells with a panel that included CD45RO, CCR7, CD25, CD127, CD95 and CD27. Every sorted population had a purity above 95%. Right away, PBMCs were isolated by Lymphoprep density gradient centrifugation and were stained directly, with no culture step. Samples were stained and sorted in pairs, with one healthy donor and one patient per experiment, so that batch effects were minimized. With regard to this clone: This clone's antigen is unknown. The input lacks base qualities; no much larger clone sits a single base away.

Trimming accounts for 0 bases at V and 7 bases at J, while the number of junction bases matched to no gene is 10. The CDR3, cysteine through phenylalanine, is 16 amino acids long. Just CDR3 DNA is preserved here, 48 bases in frame from base 1. The germline V gene gives CDR1 as MNHEY and CDR2 as SVGAGI. All of the isolated RNA was reverse transcribed with the High Capacity cDNA Reverse Transcription Kit, so expressed TCRB transcripts were sequenced. Naive, central memory and regulatory T cell samples underwent deep immunoSEQ sequencing, averaging approximately 3.3 million total reads per sample. Sorted cells were lysed in RLT buffer, and RNA was extracted using DNase-treated RNeasy Micro or Mini kits according to cell number. To prevent cross-contamination, every cell subset was processed on its own, while patient and healthy donor samples were processed together. TCRB sequences were amplified from cDNA with the immunoSEQ multiplex PCR, producing 87-bp fragments spanning the CDR3 region. Amplicons were sequenced on the Illumina HiSeq platform. The original pipeline was this. Synthetic template baselines were used to correct PCR bias computationally, reads within Hamming distance 2 were collapsed together, and singletons that could not be merged were discarded. Reads were aligned against IMGT so that V, D and J genes, CDR3 length and insertions or deletions at six rearrangement sites could be assigned. Within each subset, clonotype counts were normalized to sorted cell number, after which true diversity and Gini coefficients were computed with the tcR R package. Repertoire sharing was quantified using the overlap coefficient calculated on TCRB nucleotide sequences. TCRdb stores this immuneACCESS table with in-frame sequences only. Part of the clones is absent; in the studies checked, under half of the shortfall reflects unresolved V genes, and no reason is known for the rest. The D gene and trimming were derived from the DNA, and the V and J assignments and clone size from that table. The sample includes 150,000 or so clones, with about a tenth observed a single time. The ten largest clones capture about 0.66% of the sample.

The sample comprised central memory CD4+ T cells from blood. The clonotype comes from a man between 18 and 29 years old in good health. The chain links TRBV6-5 with TRBJ2-7; a stretch of 9 junction bases matches TRBD1. The CDR3 here reads CASSYSTSGTGNEQYF. The DNA sequence is TGTGCCAGCAGTTACTCGACGTCCGGGACAGGGAATGAGCAGTACTTC.